This TCR beta chain was captured in a study of shared clonotypes between healthy human individuals. Losses at the gene ends were 1 base for V and 7 bases for J; bases not matched to a gene: 9. CDR1 and CDR2 (germline): LGHNA, YSLEER. The CDR3 has 15 residues. This clone was counted only a few times. TCRdb's table, derived via immunoSEQ multiplex PCR, lists solely in-frame clones and lacks some. The profile shows 1,100,000 or so clones, about four fifths of them singletons. The material sequenced was memory CD4+ T cells from PBMCs. The subset was: CD45RA-negative fraction. This TCR was sampled from a man aged 18 to 29 in good health. Some clones in this sample may be carry-over from other donors' samples. The chain uses TRBV4-3 and TRBJ2-7, with TRBD2 identical over 8 bases. CDR3 residues: CASSQASAGEGEQYF. The CDR3 DNA reads TGCGCCAGCAGCCAAGCTTCAGCGGGAGAGGGAGAGCAGTACTTC.